This TCR beta chain was recovered during a study of CD8 T cells in ankylosing spondylitis. Study results and limitations: Clones linked with disease were CD8+ and fairly uncommon in the peripheral blood. There was a TCR beta motif, made of 7 or 8 highly homologous variants, that appeared characteristic of ankylosing spondylitis blood. Clones linked to disease were reported to show significant enrichment in matched ankylosing spondylitis synovial fluid.

This clonotype was seen at least ten times. The antigen is unknown. Germline CDR1 DFQATT, CDR2 SNEGSKA (reference sequence). This CDR3 has 14 amino acids. Deletions cut 6 bases from V and 0 bases from J, with 11 bases between. A quantitative 5'-RACE method, one with molecular barcodes, was used to make TCR beta libraries. MiXCR, run by TCRdb on the 5' RACE reads, gives a single entry per CDR3 protein. The repertoire consists of about 250,000 distinct CDR3 sequences, with roughly 10% occurring once and the leading ten covering 2.5% to 3%. This chain links TRBV20-1 with TRBJ2-2; tentative D call: TRBD1 (5 bases). Material: blood, either unsorted or a sorted T cell fraction (not recorded which). The clonotype was recovered from a male donor with ankylosing spondylitis or in good health (not recorded which). The CDR3 loop reads CSAPGAPNTGELFF. DNA of the CDR3: TGCAGTGCGCCTGGGGCCCCGAACACCGGGGAGCTGTTTTTT.